The T cell receptor beta chain described here comes from a study of T cells in Graves' hyperthyroidism and ophthalmopathy. Stable Graves' hyperthyroidism denoted no ophthalmopathy progression over 18 months. Uncontrolled infections, other autoimmune diseases, pregnancy or lactation led to exclusion of patients. Around 10 ml fresh peripheral blood yielded the PBMCs. The CDR3 extends over 15 amino acids. Germline CDR1 KGHDR, CDR2 SFDVKD. V lost 4 bases and J lost 0, with 6 bases in between. Overall study results and limits: Ophthalmopathy onset followed model prediction by a median around 6.6 months.

What was amplified from RNA transcripts were TCR beta CDR3 regions. Using the HTBI primer set, a first-round RT-PCR was run on the TCR CDR3. TCRdb reanalysed the multiplex PCR reads using MiXCR and keeps one entry per CDR3 protein. The sample consists of 600,000 to 800,000 distinct CDR3 sequences, roughly 32% of them appearing once. This clonotype was counted many times. The antigen is not known. This receptor was identified in a woman in her thirties or forties with Graves' hyperthyroidism. V usage is TRBV24-1 and J usage is TRBJ2-6, with D possibly being TRBD1 (5 bases). Sequenced input: blood. This CDR3 reads CATSDRDSGANVLTF. DNA for the CDR3: TGTGCCACCAGTGACAGGGACTCTGGGGCCAACGTCCTGACTTTC.